These 29 T cell receptor beta chains were sequenced from one sample in a study of blood T cells in healthy people across ages. Through a sample-barcoded 5' primer and a J-beta primer mix, a second PCR was run for about 7 to 12 cycles. TCRdb re-called the 5' RACE reads through MiXCR, storing one row per CDR3 protein. The table has almost 1 million distinct CDR3 sequences, 51% seen once. The sample taken for sequencing was blood. These receptors were obtained from a woman aged 55-69 years in good health.

The chain couples TRBV14 to TRBJ2-7; TRBD1 matches at 7 bases. V was pared by 3 bases and J by 1 base, with 6 bases of the junction left unmatched. Looked up from germline, CDR1 is SGHDN and CDR2 is FVKESK. The CDR3 runs 15 residues. Here the CDR3 reads CASSQMGQKSYEQYF. The CDR3 DNA reads as TGTGCCAGCAGCCAGATGGGACAGAAATCCTACGAGCAGTACTTC.

CDR3 bases: TGTGCCAGCAGATTTTTAACCGGTGAAGCTTTCTTT. It is translated as CASRFLTGEAFF. The chain uses TRBV7-2 and TRBJ1-1, with D hard to call. Looked up from germline, CDR1 is SGHTA and CDR2 is FQGNSA. CDR3 length: 12 amino acids. Trimming left V 6 bases short and J 7 bases short, with 12 bases between.

This clonotype showed up just once. The chain employs TRBV6-2 or TRBV6-3 and TRBJ2-7, with 9 nucleotides matching TRBD1. There are 15 residues in the CDR3. CDR1 and CDR2 (germline): MNHEY, SVGEGT. Trimming took 2 bases from V and 4 from J; bases not matched to a gene: 6. Here the CDR3 reads CASSYTTGGSYEQYF. DNA for the CDR3: TGTGCCAGCAGTTACACTACAGGGGGCTCGTACGAGCAGTACTTC.

The V and J genes are TRBV7-2 and TRBJ2-7; 13 bases are shared with TRBD2. V gave up 5 bases and J gave up 4 bases; unmatched junction bases: 5. Germline values: CDR1 SGHTA, CDR2 FQGNSA. This CDR3 contains 15 residues. The CDR3 loop reads CASSRTSGSLYEQYF. CDR3 bases: TGTGCCAGCAGCCGGACTAGCGGGAGTCTTTACGAGCAGTACTTC.

Of note for this clonotype: The junction departs from the called germline gene at one end, perhaps through a read error. CDR3: CSATSTYNEQFF. CDR3 nucleotides: TGCAGTGCTACCTCAACCTACAATGAGCAGTTCTTT. The V gene is TRBV20-1, the J gene TRBJ2-1, with D unresolved. The CDR3 runs 12 residues. Germline CDR1 and CDR2: DFQATT and SNEGSKA (reference sequence).

This clonotype was observed a few times. This rearrangement joins TRBV10-1 to TRBJ2-4; a possible D gene is TRBD2 (6 bases). Germline CDR1 WNHNN, CDR2 SYGVQD (reference sequence). Trimming shortened V by 0 bases and J by 7 bases, and 10 bases separated the two germline ends. CDR3 length: 14 residues. Here the CDR3 reads CASSESPGRNIQYF. CDR3 bases: TGCGCCAGCAGTGAGTCTCCAGGGAGGAACATTCAGTACTTC.

A few counts support this clonotype. The rearrangement links TRBV7-2 to TRBJ1-5, with 10 positions matching TRBD1. The CDR3 runs 16 residues. V shed 5 bases and J 7 bases; nucleotides not matched to a gene: 11. Germline values: CDR1 SGHTA, CDR2 FQGNSA. The CDR3 region is CASSRPLGQGWQPQHF. Written as DNA, the CDR3 is TGTGCCAGCAGCCGACCCCTGGGACAGGGGTGGCAGCCCCAGCATTTT.

The rearrangement uses TRBV6-5 and TRBJ2-7, with D possibly matching TRBD2 (5 bases). The CDR3 runs 12 residues. With 5 bases removed from V and 0 bases from J, the gap between germline ends came to 5 bases. In germline, CDR1 is MNHEY, CDR2 SVGAGI. The CDR3: CASSDYSYEQYF. CDR3 in DNA: TGTGCCAGCAGTGACTACTCCTACGAGCAGTACTTC.

The chain links TRBV7-2 to TRBJ2-7; 8 bases agree with TRBD1. The CDR3 covers 15 residues. Losses at the gene ends were 2 bases for V and 3 bases for J; bases not matched to a gene: 6. Germline values: CDR1 SGHTA, CDR2 FQGNSA. The CDR3 nucleotides are TGTGCCAGCAGCTTATTCAGCGGACAGGGCTACGAGCAGTACTTC. Amino acids: CASSLFSGQGYEQYF.

The chain uses TRBV7-3 and TRBJ1-2; unclear D gene. V gave up 8 bases and J gave up 6 bases, with 13 bases separating them. Germline V gene data show CDR1 as SGHTA and CDR2 as FQGTGA. The CDR3 loop spans 12 amino acids. The CDR3 protein is CASGSGEHGYTF. For the CDR3, the DNA is TGTGCCAGCGGCTCAGGAGAGCATGGCTACACCTTC.

This clonotype came up once. The V call is TRBV6-5, the J call TRBJ2-7, with 8 bases aligning to TRBD1. Germline V CDR1 and CDR2: MNHEY, SVGAGI. Trimming at V came to 5 bases and at J to 3 bases, leaving 6 bases not matched to a gene. This CDR3 region has 14 residues. DNA of the CDR3: TGTGCCAGCAGTCGAGGACAGGGAGGCTACGAGCAGTACTTC. Translating it yields CASSRGQGGYEQYF.

This clonotype was seen a single time. The chain combines TRBV9 with TRBJ2-5; D not resolved. This CDR3 region has 15 residues. Germline CDR1 reads SGDLS; CDR2 reads YYNGEE. Trimming cost V 0 bases and J 1 base, with 10 bases left between them. The CDR3 nucleotides read TGTGCCAGCAGCGTAGGTGGATCAGTCCAAGAGACCCAGTACTTC. Translation: CASSVGGSVQETQYF.

On this clonotype: A junction end diverges from the germline sequence, so it may reflect a read error. V is TRBV4-2 and J is TRBJ2-3; 11 positions agree with TRBD2. The CDR3 sequence is 17 residues long. In germline, CDR1 is LGHNA, CDR2 YNFKEQ. This CDR3 reads CASSTGTSGGSTDAQYF. The CDR3, as DNA: TGTGCCAGCAGCACAGGGACTAGCGGAGGGAGCACAGATGCGCAGTATTTT.

Details on this clonotype: It may be a read error: a sequence one base away is much more abundant. This sequence joins TRBV19 and TRBJ2-5; D possibly uses TRBD1 or TRBD2 (5 bases each). Trimming cost V 10 bases and J 4 bases, with 19 bases left between them. The CDR3 totals 14 residues. CDR1 is LNHDA, CDR2 SQIVND, per germline (reference sequence). CDR3 protein: CATKPGRGRETQYF. The CDR3, as DNA: TGTGCCACGAAGCCGGGACGGGGAAGAGAGACCCAGTACTTC.

This clonotype turned up a few times. J is TRBJ2-1 and V is TRBV12-3 or TRBV12-4; TRBD2 matches at 10 bases. The V segment lost 9 bases and the J segment 8 bases; nucleotides outside the gene matches: 10. This CDR3 comprises 14 residues. The chain's CDR3 is CARLAGGLDHEQFF. CDR3 nucleotide sequence: TGTGCCAGGTTAGCGGGAGGCTTAGACCATGAGCAGTTCTTC.

This clonotype was counted only a few times. CDR3 residues: CATSGTGDPNIQYF. The CDR3 bases are TGTGCCACCAGCGGCACGGGCGACCCAAACATTCAGTACTTC. The chain links TRBV24-1 to TRBJ2-4; D remains ambiguous. The germline V gene has CDR1 KGHDR and CDR2 SFDVKD. The CDR3 loop spans 14 amino acids. V lost 7 bases, J lost 6 bases, and 15 bases lay in between.

This clonotype was observed a handful of times. This chain links TRBV29-1 with TRBJ2-1, with 7 bases lining up with TRBD2. CDR3 size: 14 residues. Losses at the gene ends were 4 bases for V and 5 bases for J; bases not matched to a gene: 8. Germline-derived CDR1 and CDR2 are SQVTM and ANQGSEA. The CDR3 region has the DNA TGCAGCGTTGCCGGTGGGAGGGGACACAATGAGCAGTTCTTC. It encodes CSVAGGRGHNEQFF.

This sequence joins TRBV5-5 and TRBJ1-1; D not resolved. This CDR3 has 14 residues. Germline V gene sequence: CDR1 SGHKS, CDR2 YYEKEE (reference sequence). V was cut by 4 bases and J by 1 base, with 11 bases left in between. CDR3 region: CASSVGLRNTEAFF. As DNA, the CDR3 is TGTGCCAGCAGCGTGGGTCTCAGGAACACTGAAGCTTTCTTT. Full variable domain (remainder filled in from reference TRBV5-5 and TRBJ1-1): DAGVTQSPTHLIKTRGQQVTLRCSPISGHKSVSWYQQVLGQGPQFIFQYYEKEERGRGNFPDRFSARQFPNYSSELNVNALLLGDSALYLCASSVGLRNTEAFFGQGTRLTVV.

The chain recombines TRBV4-1 with TRBJ2-5; D gene unclear. There are 12 residues in the CDR3. In germline, CDR1 is MGHRA, CDR2 YSYEKL. The V and J ends lost 1 base and 9 bases respectively, with 9 bases between them. In DNA form, the CDR3 reads TGCGCCAGCAGCCAAGGGGAAAGGGCCCAGTACTTC. This translates into CASSQGERAQYF.

J is TRBJ2-7 and V is TRBV12-3 or TRBV12-4; D is undetermined. V lost 3 bases to trimming and J lost 1 base, with 7 bases between them. The CDR3 contains 13 residues. Written as DNA, the CDR3 is TGTGCCAGCAGTTTTTCCTTTTCCTACGAGCAGTACTTC. Protein sequence: CASSFSFSYEQYF.

A few counts support this clonotype. This chain connects TRBV4-2 to TRBJ2-4, with D tentatively TRBD1 (6 bases). The J call is in doubt because the DNA end fits TRBJ2-7 better. The CDR3 has 14 amino acids. Germline V lookup: CDR1 LGHNA, CDR2 YNFKEQ. CDR3: CASSQLAGASEQYF. For the CDR3, the DNA is TGTGCCAGCAGCCAATTGGCAGGGGCTTCCGAGCAGTACTTC.

The V call is TRBV28, the J call TRBJ2-1, with D maybe TRBD2 (5 bases). V gave up 2 bases and J gave up 8 bases, with 13 bases separating them. Germline CDR1 is MDHEN and CDR2 is SYDVKM. The CDR3 length is 14 residues. CDR3 bases: TGTGCCAGCAGTTTACTCAACCTAGCTTATGAGCAGTTCTTC. It is translated as CASSLLNLAYEQFF. Looking up the rest from reference TRBV28 and TRBJ2-1 gives the full variable domain: DVKVTQSSRYLVKRTGEKVFLECVQDMDHENMFWYRQDPGLGLRLIYFSYDVKMKEKGDIPEGYSVSREKKERFSLILESASTNQTSMYLCASSLLNLAYEQFFGPGTRLTVL.

This clonotype was observed a few times. This chain uses TRBV2 with TRBJ2-7; 10 positions agree with TRBD1. The CDR3 runs to 15 residues. V lost 2 bases to trimming and J lost 4 bases; unmatched junction nucleotides: 5. Germline V gene sequence: CDR1 SNHLY, CDR2 FYNNEI. In DNA, the CDR3 is TGTGCCAGCAGTGAATTGGGGACAGGGGATTACGAGCAGTACTTC. It specifies CASSELGTGDYEQYF.

This chain joins TRBV2 and TRBJ2-7, with 10 bases identical to TRBD1. V shed 4 bases and J 2 bases; nucleotides not matched to a gene: 11. This CDR3 is built from 17 residues. The V gene's germline CDR1 is SNHLY and CDR2 FYNNEI. The CDR3 spells CASSGTGGTLPPYEQYF. As DNA, the CDR3 is TGTGCCAGCAGTGGGACAGGGGGAACACTACCACCCTACGAGCAGTACTTC.

The rearrangement joins TRBV3-1 to TRBJ2-4, with 9 bases identical to TRBD2. The last part of the DNA fits TRBJ2-7 better; the J call may be wrong. Germline-derived CDR1 and CDR2 are LGHDT and YNNKEL (reference sequence). The CDR3 spans 15 residues. CDR3 bases: TGTGCCAGCAGCTCTAGCGGGAAGATGGTCCACGAGCAGTACTTC. This sequence encodes CASSSSGKMVHEQYF.

In its sample, this clonotype was seen many times. For the CDR3, the DNA is TGTGCCAGCAGCCGAACCCTACTGGCTTTCTTT. Its protein is CASSRTLLAFF. The rearrangement links TRBV11-2 to TRBJ1-1; D uncertain. The germline V gene encodes CDR1 SGHAT and CDR2 FQNNGV. This CDR3 spans 11 amino acids. V was cut by 5 bases and J by 11 bases, with 12 bases left in between.

The CDR3 reads CASSQEARGGTDTQYF. CDR3 DNA sequence: TGCGCCAGCAGCCAAGAGGCGAGGGGGGGGACAGATACGCAGTATTTT. This sequence joins TRBV4-3 and TRBJ2-3; a weak D match, TRBD2 (7 bases). V shed 0 bases and J shed 3 bases, with 13 bases lying between them. The germline V gene encodes CDR1 LGHNA and CDR2 YSLEER. The CDR3 covers 16 residues.

The V call is TRBV2, the J call TRBJ2-2, with 9 positions matching TRBD1. J gave up 4 bases and V 4 bases, and 1 base lay outside the gene matches. This CDR3 is 14 amino acids long. Germline-derived CDR1 and CDR2 are SNHLY and FYNNEI. The CDR3 reads CASSADRGTGELFF. The CDR3 nucleotides read TGTGCCAGCAGTGCGGACAGGGGCACCGGGGAGCTGTTTTTT.

A few counts support this clonotype. The genes are TRBV15 and TRBJ2-3; no reliable D call. Germline CDR1 LNHNV, CDR2 YYDKDF (reference sequence). The V and J ends lost 6 bases and 3 bases respectively, with 7 bases between them. The CDR3 loop spans 12 amino acids. This CDR3 is CATSPNTDTQYF. DNA for the CDR3: TGTGCCACCAGTCCGAATACAGATACGCAGTATTTT.